This T cell receptor (beta chain) was sequenced in a study of T cell responses to AZD1222 COVID-19 vaccine. The CDR3 has 14 residues. The junction had 10 bases not matched to a gene; V was cut back by 5 bases and J by 6 bases. The germline gives CDR1 SEHNR, CDR2 FQNEAQ (reference sequence). Here immunoSEQ multiplex PCR was the method, and the copy in TCRdb shows in-frame clones only, minus some. The table lists some 130,000 clones, approximately 91% of them singletons. The specimen comprised peripheral blood, sampled on day 0 of AZD1222 vaccination. V usage is TRBV7-9 and J usage is TRBJ2-7, with TRBD1 matching 7 bases. This clonotype was obtained from an adult in good health. The CDR3 DNA is TGTGCCAGCAGCGGTCGCCAACAGGGGACCGAGCAGTACTTC. It translates to CASSGRQQGTEQYF.